Listed below are T cell receptor beta chains from one sample, sequenced in a study of T-cell memory formation after mild COVID-19. Each CDR3 protein is one row after TCRdb ran MiXCR on the 5' RACE reads. Here the sample spans some 110,000 distinct CDR3 sequences, approximately 15% being singletons. Sequences were obtained from PBMCs or a T cell subset sorted from them (not recorded which). All receptors derive from an adult woman who had mild COVID-19 (a few samples of this study predate the infection). Cell type and time point are not known. Both conserved end residues are part of each CDR3. The D gene is left open where the match is weak. Clone size is given for some rows only: seen once, a few or many times, or a class if the clone is expanded.

clone_size j_call v_call d_call cdr3_nt cdr3_aa
- TRBJ1-4 TRBV3-1 - TGTGCCAGCAGTCCCGTCCCACAGGGACTAAGTCCCAGAAGACCAACGTCTAATGAAAAACTGTTTTTT CASSPVPQGLSPRRPTSNEKLFF
- TRBJ2-5 TRBV4-3 TRBD1 TGCGCCAGCAGCCAAGACAGGGGGCAAGAGACCCAGTACTTC CASSQDRGQETQYF
- TRBJ2-7 TRBV25-1 TRBD1 TGTGCCAGCAAAGACAGGGCCAGCCAGCAGTACTTC CASKDRASQQYF
few TRBJ2-1 TRBV5-1 - TGCGCCAGCAGCTTATCGGACAGCTCCTACAATGAGCAGTTCTTC CASSLSDSSYNEQFF
few TRBJ2-3 TRBV6-5 TRBD2 TGTGCCAGCAGTTACTCGGGCGGGGGGCCTGGTGGCACAGATACGCAGTATTTT CASSYSGGGPGGTDTQYF
- TRBJ2-2 TRBV4-1 - TGCGCCAGCAGCCAACTCACCACACCTGCGAACACCGGGGAGCTGTTTTTT CASSQLTTPANTGELFF
- TRBJ1-1 TRBV2 - TGTGCCAGCAAAGCGAGGCCCGGGGGCTACGATGAAGCTTTCTTT CASKARPGGYDEAFF
few TRBJ2-1 TRBV9 TRBD2 TGTGCCAGCAGCGTAGCTAGCGGGGGGGAGGAGCAGTTCTTC CASSVASGGEEQFF
few TRBJ2-7 TRBV7-3 TRBD2 TGTGCCAGCAGCTTAGCGGGGGACTCCTACGAGCAGTACTTC CASSLAGDSYEQYF
few TRBJ2-1 TRBV4-1 - TGCGCCAGCAGCGTTAGAGGGGGGCCATTTTTCTTC CASSVRGGPFFF
- TRBJ2-7 TRBV20-1 - TGCAGTGCTCCCAGGGATTACGAGCAGTACTTC CSAPRDYEQYF
many TRBJ2-7 TRBV5-1 - TGTGCCAGCAGCTTAGAATCCTACGAGCAGTACTTC CASSLESYEQYF
few TRBJ2-5 TRBV6-2/TRBV6-3 - TGTGCCAGCAGAGGATTGGGGGGCGAGACCCAGTACTTC CASRGLGGETQYF
few TRBJ2-7 TRBV10-3 TRBD2 TGTGCCATCAGTGACCCCCCGGGGAGCGGGAGGTACGAGCAGTACTTC CAISDPPGSGRYEQYF
few TRBJ2-7 TRBV6-2/TRBV6-3 TRBD2 TGTGCCAGCGAAGACCAGCGGGATCCCTACGAGCAGTACTTC CASEDQRDPYEQYF
- TRBJ2-5 TRBV2 TRBD2 TGTGCCAGCAGTATGACGGGGGGGATGAAGACCCAGTACTTC CASSMTGGMKTQYF
- TRBJ2-7 TRBV30 TRBD1 TGTGCCTTGGCAGGGGGAGTTACCTACGAGCAGTACTTC CALAGGVTYEQYF
- TRBJ2-1 TRBV12-3/TRBV12-4 TRBD2 TGTGCCAGCAGTCCGCATAGCGGGAGCTCCTACAATGAGCAGTTCTTC CASSPHSGSSYNEQFF
few TRBJ1-1 TRBV5-1 - TGCGCCAGCAGCTTCCAGGGACGGAACACTGAAGCTTTCTTT CASSFQGRNTEAFF
- TRBJ2-1 TRBV7-6 TRBD2 TGTGCCAGCAGCTCGAGACTAGCGGGAGGGAAGTACAATGAGCAGTTCTTC CASSSRLAGGKYNEQFF
few TRBJ2-7 TRBV10-3 TRBD1 TGTGCCGCTGGACAGGTTGGTCCTCTCGAGCAGTACTTC CAAGQVGPLEQYF
- TRBJ2-1 TRBV2 TRBD2 TGTGCCAGCAGCCACCAAGCGGGAAACGATCGCCCTCAGTTCTTC CASSHQAGNDRPQFF
- TRBJ1-1 TRBV6-4 TRBD1 TGTGCCAGCAGTGCCGACAGGGGGGGGTTCACTGAAGCTTTCTTT CASSADRGGFTEAFF
- TRBJ2-3 TRBV7-3 TRBD2 TGTGCCAGCAGCTTAGCGGGAGAGGGTGCGGATACGCAGTATTTT CASSLAGEGADTQYF
- TRBJ2-7 TRBV9 - TGTGCCAGCAGCGCAGGACTATCCTACGAGCAGTACTTC CASSAGLSYEQYF
- TRBJ2-1 TRBV5-6 TRBD2 TGTGCCAGCAGCTTGGGGTCTAGCGGGACAGACAATGAGCAGTTCTTC CASSLGSSGTDNEQFF
many TRBJ2-7 TRBV4-3 - TGCGCCAGCAGCCAGGGGCCTCGGTCGGGCTACGAGCAGTACTTC CASSQGPRSGYEQYF
- TRBJ2-5 TRBV20-1 - TGCAGTGCTACCCGGACAGACGAAGAGACCCAGTACTTC CSATRTDEETQYF
- TRBJ2-1 TRBV2 - TGTGCCAGCGAGGGTTTGAATGAGCAGTTCTTC CASEGLNEQFF
- TRBJ2-7 TRBV7-9 - TGTGCCAGCAGCAACCCGACCGGCTACGAGCAGTACTTC CASSNPTGYEQYF
many TRBJ2-1 TRBV11-2 - TGTGCCAGCAGCTTGGGGCGGGTGGACTACAATGAGCAGTTCTTC CASSLGRVDYNEQFF
- TRBJ2-7 TRBV24-1 - TGTGCCACCAGTGCCGGGACCGCGAGGGAGCAGTACTTC CATSAGTAREQYF
- TRBJ1-4 TRBV19 - TGTGCCAGTAGTATAGATGTGACAGTCGGGGGGGAGGAAAAACTGTTTTTT CASSIDVTVGGEEKLFF
few TRBJ2-2 TRBV6-2/TRBV6-3 - TGTGCCAGCAGTTCGGACTCGTACACCGGGGAGCTGTTTTTT CASSSDSYTGELFF
- TRBJ2-7 TRBV7-9 TRBD2 TGTGCCAGCAGCCCCCCTAGCGGGGGCCTCCACGGCTACGAGCAGTACTTC CASSPPSGGLHGYEQYF
few TRBJ2-7 TRBV11-1 - TGTGCCAGCAGCTTAGGTGGGACGGAGTCCTACGAGCAGTACTTC CASSLGGTESYEQYF
- TRBJ1-1 TRBV5-1 - TGCGCCAGCAGCTTGGCCCCGGGTATGGACACTGAAGCTTTCTTT CASSLAPGMDTEAFF
many TRBJ1-1 TRBV12-3/TRBV12-4 TRBD1 TGTGCCAGCAGTGTGGGACAGGGGGACACTGAAGCTTTCTTT CASSVGQGDTEAFF
- TRBJ2-6 TRBV3-1 - TGTGCCAGCAGCTCACAGGTCATCAGACTCTCTGGGGCCAACGTCCTGACTTTC CASSSQVIRLSGANVLTF
few TRBJ2-5 TRBV5-6 - TGTGCCAGCAGCTCCATCCAGGGGCACCAAGAGACCCAGTACTTC CASSSIQGHQETQYF
- TRBJ1-5 TRBV4-2 - TGTGCCAGCAGCCAAGACACATTAAGCAATCAGCCCCAGCATTTT CASSQDTLSNQPQHF
few TRBJ2-7 TRBV27 - TGTGCCAGCAGTTATTCGGCAGCCTACGAGCAGTACTTC CASSYSAAYEQYF
few TRBJ2-3 TRBV5-5 TRBD2 TGTGCCAGCAGCCCTATGACTAGCGGCACAGATACGCAGTATTTT CASSPMTSGTDTQYF
few TRBJ2-1 TRBV18 - TGTGCCAGCTCACCAGGCAGTGGTGGATTCTACAATGAGCAGTTCTTC CASSPGSGGFYNEQFF
- TRBJ2-7 TRBV6-5 TRBD1 TGTGCCAGCAGTTACTCCACAGGGGACTACGAGCAGTACTTC CASSYSTGDYEQYF
few TRBJ1-1 TRBV9 - TGTGCCAGCAGCAGTTCCACAGGATTTGACACTGAAGCTTTCTTT CASSSSTGFDTEAFF
few TRBJ2-1 TRBV12-3/TRBV12-4 - TGTGCCAGCAGTCCCCGGGCCCCTAATGAGCAGTTCTTC CASSPRAPNEQFF
- TRBJ2-3 TRBV9 TRBD2 TGTGCCAGCAGCGTGCCACGTGTCGGGGGGGACAAGGATACGCAGTATTTT CASSVPRVGGDKDTQYF
- TRBJ2-1 TRBV5-1 - TGCGCCAGCAGCTTCCCAACGGACAATGAGCAGTTCTTC CASSFPTDNEQFF
- TRBJ1-3 TRBV25-1 TRBD1 TGTGCCAGCACCAGCCAGGGGGCGGGTGGAAACACCATATATTTT CASTSQGAGGNTIYF
- TRBJ1-5 TRBV3-1 - TGTGCCAGCAGCCAGTCGGGCTTTGGAGGGCCTAGCAATCAGCCCCAGCATTTT CASSQSGFGGPSNQPQHF
- TRBJ2-1 TRBV7-3 - TGTGCCAGCAGCTTAAAGGTAACCAGCTCCTACAATGAGCAGTTCTTC CASSLKVTSSYNEQFF
- TRBJ2-2 TRBV5-1 - TGCGCCAGCAGCTTATGGGGGACCGGGGAGCTGTTTTTT CASSLWGTGELFF